This TCR beta chain was sequenced for a study of tumor and adjacent non-tumor tissue in lung cancer (dated by TCRdb to the late 2010s). At the level of the whole study: Patients with adenocarcinoma (about twelve), squamous cell carcinoma (2) and small cell lung cancer (1) were included in the cohort. Sequencing generated a total of some 130 million productive TCRbeta reads, averaging around 4 million reads per sample. Among the approximately 15 patients, ages ranged from about 31 to 76 years, approximately 10 were men and 5 were women, and disease was TNM stage I to III. TCRbeta CDR3 sequencing was performed on approximately 30 paired specimens, with one tumor sample and one normal lung sample collected per patient. Using bulk TCRbeta repertoires from roughly 14 lung cancer patients, the study set lung tumor tissue side by side with matched distant non-tumor lung tissue. Broader findings and caveats from the paper: In normal lung, the top 100 clones accounted for a significantly larger cumulative share of the repertoire than in tumor tissue. Significantly higher TCR diversity was found in younger patients, and higher tumor TCR diversity was associated with shorter overall and disease-free survival. TCR diversity (inverse Simpson) was significantly higher in tumor than in normal lung tissue (roughly 430 vs 170, P = 0.0075, Mann-Whitney U test). Because peripheral blood was not sequenced, the blood TCRbeta repertoires of the lung cancer patients in the study went unexamined. Neither the sequencing platform nor unique molecular identifiers are mentioned in the methods. With only roughly 15 patients in the cohort, the authors noted that larger samples and more detailed clinical data are needed.

Bulk unsorted tissue served as the source for RNA extraction, and RNA quality was assessed using a NanoDrop ND-1000 and an Agilent 2100. The normal lung samples consisted of distant non-tumor tissue collected more than 3 cm from the tumor edge. Donors were newly diagnosed lung cancer patients admitted for thoracic surgery in China between August and November 2014, without prior chemotherapy. Patients with previous radiotherapy or chemotherapy, or with another concurrent cancer, were excluded from the study. Pieces of surgical tissue measuring about 1-2 cm3 were kept in RNAlater solution and stored at -80 degrees C until use. Library creation used multiplex PCR. The sample was run on an Illumina HiSeq 2500. Following protocols modified from ARM-PCR, the researchers constructed TCRbeta libraries through three rounds of nested PCR with primers (Table S4). Before sequencing, PCR products in the 200-500 bp range were cut out of the gel and cleaned up using the QIAquick gel extraction kit. Under the source paper's analysis protocol: Trimmomatic was used to clean the reads, FLASH was used to merge the reads into complete CDR3 sequences, and MiTCR was used to assign the reads to V(D)J germline segments. VDJtools was used to compute clonal diversity as the inverse Simpson's index. Productive reads were defined as in-frame sequences without a premature stop codon. TCRdb trimmed public reads at Q25 via fastp, called clones via MiXCR and kept in-frame beta chains. CDR3 protein sequences are deduplicated, and each keeps its most common genes and DNA. For this entry, the V and J calls and clone size follow TCRdb and not the study's own pipeline. This sample has about 67,000 distinct CDR3 sequences in its table, and roughly three quarters of those were observed once. The ten largest make up roughly 45% of the sample.

This clonotype was seen once. Its antigen is still unknown. One end of the junction does not line up with germline, which may come from a read error. Including the terminal cysteine and phenylalanine, the CDR3 comprises 16 residues. Only the CDR3 DNA is retained, 48 bases long and in frame from the first base. Taken from the germline V gene (reference sequence), the CDR1 and CDR2 loops are PRHDT and FYEKMQ. This clonotype was sampled from a man aged 55 to 70 with non-small cell lung cancer. The rearranged chain carries TRBV13 and TRBJ2-7; TRBD1 matches 10 bases in the middle. The sequenced material came from distant non-tumor lung tissue. The CDR3 protein: CASSSDGQGGFYELYF. The DNA is TGTGCCAGCAGCTCCGATGGACAGGGGGGATTCTACGAGCTGTACTTC.